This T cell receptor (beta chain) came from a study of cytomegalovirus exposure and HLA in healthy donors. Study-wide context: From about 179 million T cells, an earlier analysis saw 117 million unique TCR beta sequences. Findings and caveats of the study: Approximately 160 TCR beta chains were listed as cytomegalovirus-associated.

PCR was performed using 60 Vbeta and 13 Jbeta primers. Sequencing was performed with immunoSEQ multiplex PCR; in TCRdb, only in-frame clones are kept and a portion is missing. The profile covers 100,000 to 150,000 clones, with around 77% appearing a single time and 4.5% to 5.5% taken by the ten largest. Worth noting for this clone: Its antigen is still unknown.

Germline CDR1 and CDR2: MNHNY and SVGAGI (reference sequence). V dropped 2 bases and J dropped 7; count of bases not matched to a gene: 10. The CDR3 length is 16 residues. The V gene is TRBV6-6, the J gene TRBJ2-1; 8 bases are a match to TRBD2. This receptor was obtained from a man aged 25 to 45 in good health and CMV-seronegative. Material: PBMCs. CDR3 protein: CASSYPSGSTGNEQFF. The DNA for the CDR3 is TGTGCCAGCAGTTACCCCAGCGGGAGTACCGGGAATGAGCAGTTCTTC.